This entry is about one TCR beta chain. Trimming pared 4 bases from V and 0 bases from J, leaving 17 bases between. From germline, CDR1 is SGDLS and CDR2 YYNGEE. The CDR3 has 18 residues. The sample belongs to a study of blood T cell repertoires in COVID-19. The study recruited people aged 18 to 89 years across 24 US areas. Assignment of participants to cohorts was predicated upon participant-reported clinical history. All recovered Cohort 3 donors got two negative PCRs, got clearance, or saw symptom resolution. In the authors' workflow: Estimates of nucleated cell counts were drawn from the amplification of reference gene primers. Assay used: immunoSEQ multiplex PCR; TCRdb lists only in-frame clones, some missing. The V and J calls and clone size were taken over from that table, and D and trimming were inferred from the DNA. The sample comprises 250,000 to 350,000 clones, about 90% of which are singletons, and under 5.5% rests with the top ten.

This rearrangement joins TRBV9 to TRBJ1-6; D is possibly TRBD1 (6 bases). Input material: PBMCs or T cells enriched from blood (not recorded which). This TCR was sampled from a woman under 40 who had recovered from COVID-19. CDR3 in amino acids: CASSPAGAPSSYNSPLHF. DNA of the CDR3: TGTGCCAGCAGCCCCGCGGGGGCCCCGAGCTCCTATAATTCACCCCTCCACTTT.